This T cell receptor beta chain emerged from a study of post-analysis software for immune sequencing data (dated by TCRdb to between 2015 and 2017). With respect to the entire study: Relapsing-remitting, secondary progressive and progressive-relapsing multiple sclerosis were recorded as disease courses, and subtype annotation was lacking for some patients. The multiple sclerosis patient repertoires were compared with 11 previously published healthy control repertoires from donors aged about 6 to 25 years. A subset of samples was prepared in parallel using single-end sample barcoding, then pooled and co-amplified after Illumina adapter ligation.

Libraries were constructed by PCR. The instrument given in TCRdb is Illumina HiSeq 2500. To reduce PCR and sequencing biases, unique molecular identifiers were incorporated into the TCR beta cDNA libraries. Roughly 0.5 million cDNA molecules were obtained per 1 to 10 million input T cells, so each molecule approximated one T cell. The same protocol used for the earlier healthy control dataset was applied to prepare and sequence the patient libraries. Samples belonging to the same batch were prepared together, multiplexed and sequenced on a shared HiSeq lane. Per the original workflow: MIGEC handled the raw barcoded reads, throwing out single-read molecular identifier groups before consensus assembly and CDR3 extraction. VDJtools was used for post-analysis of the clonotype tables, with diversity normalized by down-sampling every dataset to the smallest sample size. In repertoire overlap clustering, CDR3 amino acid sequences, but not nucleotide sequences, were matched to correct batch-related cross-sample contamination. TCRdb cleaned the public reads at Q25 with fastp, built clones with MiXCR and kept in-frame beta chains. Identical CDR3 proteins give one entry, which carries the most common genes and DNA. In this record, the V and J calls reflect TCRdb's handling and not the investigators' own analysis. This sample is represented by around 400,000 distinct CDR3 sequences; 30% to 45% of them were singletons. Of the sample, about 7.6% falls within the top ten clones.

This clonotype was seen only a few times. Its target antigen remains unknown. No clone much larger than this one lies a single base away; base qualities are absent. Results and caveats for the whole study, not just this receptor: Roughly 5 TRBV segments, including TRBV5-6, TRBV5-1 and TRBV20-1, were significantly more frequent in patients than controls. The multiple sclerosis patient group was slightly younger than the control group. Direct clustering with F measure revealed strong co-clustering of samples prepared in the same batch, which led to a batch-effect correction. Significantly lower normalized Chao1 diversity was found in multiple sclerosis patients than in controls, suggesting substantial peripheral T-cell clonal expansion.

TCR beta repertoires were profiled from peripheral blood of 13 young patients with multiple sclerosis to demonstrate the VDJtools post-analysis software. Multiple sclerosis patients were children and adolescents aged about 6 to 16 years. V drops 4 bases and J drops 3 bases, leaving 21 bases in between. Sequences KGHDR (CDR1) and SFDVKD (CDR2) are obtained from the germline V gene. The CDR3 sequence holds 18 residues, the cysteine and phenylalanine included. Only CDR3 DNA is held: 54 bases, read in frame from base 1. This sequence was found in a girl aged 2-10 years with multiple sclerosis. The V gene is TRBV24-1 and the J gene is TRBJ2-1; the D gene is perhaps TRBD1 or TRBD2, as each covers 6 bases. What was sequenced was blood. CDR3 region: CATSDRPGQPSVYNEQFF. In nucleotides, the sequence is TGTGCCACCAGTGACCGTCCGGGACAACCTAGCGTCTACAATGAGCAGTTCTTC.